Below, one T cell receptor (beta chain) is given with its context. This CDR3 spans 15 amino acids. Germline V gene data show CDR1 as KGHDR and CDR2 as SFDVKD. Trimming cost V 2 bases and J 5 bases, with 12 bases left between them. The sample originates from a study of blood T cell repertoires in COVID-19. Sequencing used immunoSEQ multiplex PCR; TCRdb keeps in-frame clones, though not all of them. In the table there are some 400,000 clones, almost 90% of which are singletons. The sample comprised peripheral blood. This clonotype originated in a man between 18 and 35 years old with active or convalescent COVID-19. The J gene is TRBJ2-1, the V gene TRBV24-1, with D possibly matching TRBD1 (6 bases). In nucleotides, the CDR3 is TGTGCCACCAGTGATTCCCGGGACAAGCACAATGAGCAGTTCTTC. It codes for CATSDSRDKHNEQFF.